These T cell receptor beta chains were read from a single sample in a study of T cell repertoires in cytomegalovirus infection. These TCRs' antigens remain unknown. A single record per CDR3 protein comes from TCRdb applying MiXCR to the reads. The table shows around 110,000 distinct CDR3 sequences, with 9.5% to 13% occurring only once. The material sequenced was PBMCs, sequenced either directly or after in vitro stimulation (not recorded which). The receptors originated from a human donor in good health (CMV status not recorded). Some clones in this sample may be carry-over from other donors' samples. CDR3s include the opening cysteine and the closing phenylalanine or tryptophan. Some rows have no size entry. The others give once, few or many, or a class for an expanded clone.

>TRBV12-3/TRBV12-4|TRBJ1-1|.
CASTPDGGDTESFF
>TRBV27|TRBJ1-1|few
CAIEAVGTRRGEAFF
>TRBV24-1|TRBJ2-3|few
CATSTGTGDTQYF
>TRBV7-2|TRBJ2-3|many
CASSLARSGGDTQYF
>TRBV6-2/TRBV6-3|TRBJ2-2|few
CASSRTGVTGELFF
>TRBV13|TRBJ2-7|many
CASSLKRGSYEQYF
>TRBV12-3/TRBV12-4|TRBJ1-4|many
CASTAGGSEKLFF
>TRBV5-8|TRBJ1-5|.
CASSLFLGGAQPQHF
>TRBV24-1|TRBJ2-3|few
CATSDRVTDTQYF
>TRBV19|TRBJ1-4|few
CASSILHATNEKLFF
>TRBV11-3|TRBJ1-2|.
CASSSGTGLYGYTF
>TRBV20-1|TRBJ1-2|many
CSASSQDRNSGDGYTF
>TRBV6-1|TRBJ1-1|many
CASREPRSRNTEAFF
>TRBV29-1|TRBJ2-3|.
CSVDPTTDTQYF
>TRBV29-1|TRBJ2-1|few
CSVAPLNEQFF
>TRBV7-2|TRBJ2-1|many
CASTYIPDGRVYYNEQFF
>TRBV7-2|TRBJ2-1|many
CASSLDRGTYNEQFF
>TRBV20-1|TRBJ2-1|many
CSASGLAGGIWNEQFF
>TRBV12-3/TRBV12-4|TRBJ2-3|many
CASSPGTPPNTQYF
>TRBV29-1|TRBJ1-4|few
CSSKVNEKLFF
>TRBV27|TRBJ1-4|many
CASSFTASGEKLFF
>TRBV15|TRBJ2-1|.
CATRAIRTSGRWQQFF
>TRBV20-1|TRBJ2-5|few
CSARDRTSGSQETQYF
>TRBV7-9|TRBJ2-1|many
CASSSRRYSEQFF
>TRBV19|TRBJ2-7|.
CASSDRFSYEQYF
>TRBV7-2|TRBJ2-5|many
CASSLVAGGRGTQYF
>TRBV20-1|TRBJ2-3|many
CSASAPLQADTQYF
>TRBV3-1|TRBJ2-7|.
CASSPDSPGGYEQYF
>TRBV12-3/TRBV12-4|TRBJ2-2|few
CASSPPGRTGELFF
>TRBV19|TRBJ2-7|.
CASRQRDPQVHEQYF
>TRBV6-1|TRBJ2-6|many
CASGAPGANVLTF
>TRBV6-1|TRBJ1-5|many
CASSDTGTGHNQPQHF
>TRBV29-1|TRBJ1-2|few
CSVYGGNYGYTF
>TRBV12-3/TRBV12-4|TRBJ2-3|many
CASSLGLGGRTDTQYF
>TRBV20-1|TRBJ1-5|.
CSARDIRQGGDQPQHF
>TRBV14|TRBJ1-2|few
CASSQDVEYGYTF
>TRBV5-6|TRBJ2-5|many
CASSFDRVPRRRETQYF
>TRBV10-3|TRBJ1-1|.
CAIRPGPNTEAFF
>TRBV2|TRBJ2-6|many
CASSDRGNTGANVLTF
>TRBV11-2|TRBJ2-3|few
CASSPRLAGRDTQYF
>TRBV27|TRBJ2-5|few
CASSLGTSGKETQYF
>TRBV29-1|TRBJ1-2|few
CSAEDNYGYTF
>TRBV7-2|TRBJ2-2|.
CASSPSSGGTGELFF
>TRBV7-9|TRBJ1-1|few
CASSPAGQGERAFF
>TRBV18|TRBJ2-3|many
CASSPPNLREGRDTQYF
>TRBV29-1|TRBJ1-5|many
CSVAADYSNQPQHF
>TRBV7-8|TRBJ2-3|few
CASSRGSPHPTDTQYF
>TRBV6-8|TRBJ1-3|.
CASPTGGLRNTIYF
>TRBV10-3|TRBJ1-2|.
CAISERTGAHYGYTF
>TRBV29-1|TRBJ2-2|many
CSAATSNHGELFF
>TRBV11-2|TRBJ1-1|many
CASSPRKLTNTEAFF
>TRBV10-3|TRBJ2-3|many
CAISDTRGPGTDTQYF
>TRBV7-2|TRBJ2-1|many
CASSLDQAHNEQFF